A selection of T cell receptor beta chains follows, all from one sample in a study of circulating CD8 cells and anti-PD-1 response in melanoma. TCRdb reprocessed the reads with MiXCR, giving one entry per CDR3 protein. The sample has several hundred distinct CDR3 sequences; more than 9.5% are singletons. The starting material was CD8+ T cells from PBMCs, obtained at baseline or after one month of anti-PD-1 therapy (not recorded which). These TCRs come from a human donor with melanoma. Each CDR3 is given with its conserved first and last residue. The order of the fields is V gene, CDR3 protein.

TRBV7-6 CASSLRLAGVWSDTQYF
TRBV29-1 CSVPRTGRTYNEQFF
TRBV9 CASSDGLAGGRSYNEQFF
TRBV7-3 CASSWVPGKESNEQFF
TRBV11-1 CASSPTLGLTEAFF
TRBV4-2 CASSGGSYEQYF
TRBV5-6 CASSLATARYNEQFF
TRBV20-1 CSASDPGLEAGELFF
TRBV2 CASSEETYYEQYF
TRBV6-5 CASSYFFGGAEETQYF
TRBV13 CASSAEDGDEQYF
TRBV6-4 CASSDSGSSTDTQYF
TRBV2 CASTAGGSYEQYF
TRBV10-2 CASSEGITYEQYF
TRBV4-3 CASSQGGLAGDTQYF
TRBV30 CAWSRGGPVYEQYF
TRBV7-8 CASSLLTGNYEQYF
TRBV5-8 CASSSGQTLAKNTQYF
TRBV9 CASSVEGAVVNEQYF
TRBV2 CASSHTTGRSEQFF
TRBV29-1 CSGTGFPYGYTF
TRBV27 CASSLSVGGSFPLHF
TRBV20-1 CSAFTGGRDTQYF
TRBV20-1 CSARDPARPYEQYF
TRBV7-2 CASSSGGRGDEQYF
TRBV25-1 CASGHGSNEQFF
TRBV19 CASRDNSVYYGYTF